This TCR beta chain was identified in a study of beta chain features in type 1 diabetes. Trimming shortened V by 5 bases and J by 4 bases, and 14 bases separated the two germline ends. The CDR3 loop spans 13 amino acids. In germline, CDR1 is GTSNPN, CDR2 SVGIG (reference sequence). Notes on the study in general: In comparison with healthy donors, patients had naive, central memory and Treg TCRB repertoires that appeared more similar. Among all four CD4+ subsets, Type 1 diabetes patients had TCRB CDR3s that were moderately but significantly shorter.

The isolated RNA, all of it, was reverse transcribed, so expressed TCRB transcripts were what got sequenced. Sequencing was performed with immunoSEQ multiplex PCR; in TCRdb, only in-frame clones are kept and a portion is missing. The repertoire holds roughly 250,000 clones, with just over 20% as singletons. This clone showed up just a few times. The antigen is undetermined. The clonotype originates from a woman in her 40s with type 1 diabetes. Sequencing was carried out using naive CD4+ T cells from blood. J is TRBJ1-2 and V is TRBV30; D gene ambiguous. The CDR3 protein is CAWDTREPYGYTF. CDR3 in DNA: TGTGCCTGGGACACCCGCGAGCCCTATGGCTACACCTTC.